What follows are 25 T cell receptor beta chains derived from one specimen sequenced in a study of cytomegalovirus exposure and HLA in healthy donors. The PCR employed 60 Vbeta primers together with 13 Jbeta primers. This table comes from immunoSEQ multiplex PCR, and its TCRdb copy is limited to in-frame clones, with some not included. The profile shows 95,000 to 150,000 clones, roughly 87% of them singletons. The source material was PBMCs. The receptors shown here come from a woman between 18 and 29 years old in good health and CMV-seronegative.

The sample holds a few counts of this clone. The chain carries TRBV6-1 and TRBJ1-3; D might be TRBD1 (5 bases). CDR1 is MNHNS, CDR2 SASEGT, per germline. Trimming cost V 4 bases and J 0 bases, with 10 bases left between them. CDR3 length: 15 residues. The CDR3 region has the DNA TGTGCCAGCAGTGTCGACAGCAGCTCTGGAAACACCATATATTTT. Translation gives CASSVDSSSGNTIYF.

V is TRBV11-2 and J is TRBJ1-2, with TRBD1 as a possible D gene (5 bases). V was cut by 4 bases and J by 5 bases, with 17 bases left in between. This CDR3 has 15 amino acids. Germline loops: CDR1 SGHAT, CDR2 FQNNGV. As DNA, the CDR3 is TGTGCCAGCAGCTCTATGGGAGGTGGGGGATATGGCTACACCTTC. The encoded protein is CASSSMGGGGYGYTF.

V and J are TRBV11-1 and TRBJ2-7; D possibly corresponds to TRBD2 (6 bases). CDR1 and CDR2 from the germline V gene are SGHAT and FQDESV (reference sequence). This CDR3 is 15 amino acids long. Trimming took off 0 bases at V and 4 bases at J, with 13 bases between the two ends. The CDR3: CASSLAGGNKYEQYF. The CDR3 bases are TGTGCCAGCAGCTTAGCGGGGGGAAACAAGTACGAGCAGTACTTC. The variable domain in full, with the rest retrieved from reference TRBV11-1 and TRBJ2-7, is EAEVAQSPRYKITEKSQAVAFWCDPISGHATLYWYRQILGQGPELLVQFQDESVVDDSQLPKDRFSAERLKGVDSTLKIQPAELGDSAMYLCASSLAGGNKYEQYFGPGTRLTVT.

The rearrangement uses TRBV19 and TRBJ1-2; D is unclear. Germline values: CDR1 LNHDA, CDR2 SQIVND (reference sequence). CDR3 length: 14 amino acids. V was cut by 1 base and J by 8 bases, with 14 bases left in between. This CDR3 is CASSIGEGLEGYTF. CDR3 sequence (DNA): TGTGCCAGTAGTATAGGGGAGGGTCTGGAGGGCTACACCTTC.

CDR3 in amino acids: CASSLGQGVGNSPLHF. CDR3 nucleotides: TGCGCCAGCAGCTTGGGACAGGGGGTTGGTAATTCACCCCTCCACTTT. The V call is TRBV5-1, the J call TRBJ1-6, with 9 positions matching TRBD1. This CDR3 contains 16 residues. V dropped 0 bases and J dropped 6; count of bases not matched to a gene: 4. Germline V gene data show CDR1 as SGHRS and CDR2 as YFSETQ.

This rearrangement joins TRBV5-4 to TRBJ2-7, with 9 nucleotides matching TRBD1. The V and J ends lost 1 base and 5 bases, in that order; junction bases with no gene match: 13. Germline values: CDR1 SGHNT, CDR2 YYREEE (reference sequence). The CDR3 is made up of 17 amino acids. Here the CDR3 DNA reads TGTGCCAGCAGCTTGCCCACCCGGACAGGGGTTTACGACGAGCAGTACTTC. Its protein product is CASSLPTRTGVYDEQYF.

V usage is TRBV20-1 and J usage is TRBJ1-1; 7 nucleotides match TRBD1. The germline V gene encodes CDR1 DFQATT and CDR2 SNEGSKA (reference sequence). The CDR3 runs to 11 residues. V dropped 5 bases and J dropped 12; count of bases not matched to a gene: 9. CDR3 amino acids: CSAPGQVWTFF. DNA for the CDR3: TGCAGTGCTCCCGGACAGGTTTGGACTTTCTTT.

The V and J genes are TRBV6-5 and TRBJ1-3; no definite D call. V lost 2 bases and J 7 bases, leaving 15 bases between the germline ends. Germline CDR1 and CDR2: MNHEY and SVGAGI. The CDR3 covers 15 residues. The CDR3 here is CASSYDYNPTNTIYF. CDR3 DNA sequence: TGTGCCAGCAGTTACGACTATAACCCAACCAACACCATATATTTT.

The chain is built from TRBV11-3 and TRBJ2-5; D not resolved. The assigned J gene may be wrong: the sequence end matches TRBJ2-7 better. This CDR3 contains 11 residues. Germline values: CDR1 SGHNT, CDR2 YENEEA. The chain's CDR3 is CASSLVNEQYF. The CDR3 region has the DNA TGTGCCAGCAGCTTAGTAAACGAGCAGTACTTC.

This clone was counted a single time. V and J are TRBV19 and TRBJ1-5; 7 bases fit TRBD1. This CDR3 is built from 14 residues. From germline, CDR1 is LNHDA and CDR2 SQIVND (reference sequence). After removal of 5 bases from V and 3 bases from J, the junction contained 4 bases not matched to a gene. CDR3 sequence: CASSGTASNQPQHF. The CDR3 bases are TGTGCCAGTAGTGGGACAGCCTCCAATCAGCCCCAGCATTTT.

V usage is TRBV7-9 and J usage is TRBJ2-2, with D possibly matching TRBD2 (5 bases). The germline V gene encodes CDR1 SEHNR and CDR2 FQNEAQ (reference sequence). The CDR3 sequence is 15 residues long. The V end was cut by 1 base, the J end by 3 bases, with 9 bases between. CDR3 bases: TGTGCCAGCAGCTTAGGAGAGAGGGACACCGGGGAGCTGTTTTTT. This sequence encodes CASSLGERDTGELFF.

The chain recombines TRBV5-6 with TRBJ1-4, with D tentatively TRBD1 (5 bases). The V gene lost 3 bases and the J gene lost 5 bases, with 14 bases spanning the gap. This CDR3 is 15 amino acids long. Germline lookup yields CDR1 SGHDT and CDR2 YYEEEE. Here the CDR3 DNA reads TGTGCCAGCAGCTCCGCTAGTCGGACAAATGAAAAACTGTTTTTT. Translated: CASSSASRTNEKLFF.

The chain joins TRBV6-1 to TRBJ1-6; maybe TRBD1 (6 bases). Trimming left V 2 bases short and J 7 bases short, with 12 bases between. This CDR3 is built from 15 residues. Germline loops: CDR1 MNHNS, CDR2 SASEGT. The CDR3 DNA is TGTGCCAGCAGTGAAAGGACAGCACTCAATTCACCCCTCCACTTT. Its translation is CASSERTALNSPLHF.

V gene TRBV2 combines with J gene TRBJ2-7, with 12 bases lining up with TRBD2. Germline V lookup: CDR1 SNHLY, CDR2 FYNNEI. Trimming removed 6 bases from V and 4 bases from J; junction bases left unmatched: 7. The CDR3 contains 15 residues. CDR3 nucleotide sequence: TGTGCCAGCAGACCGGGACTAGCGGGTTTGTACGAGCAGTACTTC. Protein product: CASRPGLAGLYEQYF.

The chain uses TRBV27 and TRBJ1-6, with D maybe TRBD1 (6 bases). The V and J ends lost 3 bases and 7 bases respectively, with 19 bases between them. The germline V gene has CDR1 MNHEY and CDR2 SMNVEV (reference sequence). The CDR3 is 17 amino acids. The CDR3 loop reads CASSFLRGGGMNSPLHF. CDR3 coding DNA: TGTGCCAGCAGTTTCCTGAGAGGGGGGGGGATGAATTCACCCCTCCACTTT.

The gene calls are TRBV6-1 and TRBJ2-7; 9 nucleotides line up with TRBD1. Germline V CDR1 and CDR2: MNHNS, SASEGT. The CDR3 loop spans 15 amino acids. With V trimmed by 5 bases and J by 3 bases, 8 bases remained unmatched. The CDR3 nucleotides are TGTGCCAGCAGTAACCGGGACAGGGCGGGCTACGAGCAGTACTTC. It encodes CASSNRDRAGYEQYF.

The J gene is TRBJ2-5, the V gene TRBV6-1; no definite D call. Germline CDR1 MNHNS, CDR2 SASEGT. V gave up 8 bases and J gave up 2 bases, with 12 bases separating them. This CDR3 comprises 13 residues. CDR3 residues: CASSAVKQETQYF. DNA for the CDR3: TGTGCCAGCTCCGCGGTGAAGCAAGAGACCCAGTACTTC.

This clone was seen just once. V and J are TRBV4-3 and TRBJ2-3, with 8 bases matching TRBD1. Germline assignment: CDR1 LGHNA and CDR2 YSLEER. V lost 5 bases, J lost 1 base, and 17 bases stayed unmatched. The CDR3 runs 19 residues. This CDR3 reads CASSSHGPRDRSGTDTQYF. The CDR3 nucleotides read TGCGCCAGCAGCTCCCATGGACCCCGGGACAGGAGCGGCACAGATACGCAGTATTTT.

The V call is TRBV7-6, the J call TRBJ2-3; 10 bases are a match to TRBD2. Germline-derived CDR1 and CDR2 are SGHVS and FNYEAQ. The CDR3 runs 14 residues. The J segment lost 15 bases and the V segment lost 0 bases, leaving 9 bases of the junction unmatched. In nucleotides, the CDR3 is TGTGCCAGCAGCTTAGCGGAACTAGCGGGGAATCAATATTTT. Its translation: CASSLAELAGNQYF.

J is TRBJ2-5 and V is TRBV6-5; 11 nucleotides agree with TRBD2. Trimming took 6 bases from V and 5 from J; bases not matched to a gene: 8. CDR3 length equals 15 residues. The germline CDR1 and CDR2 sequences are MNHEY and SVGAGI. The CDR3: CASSLLAGVEETQYF. In DNA, the CDR3 is TGTGCCAGCAGCCTACTAGCGGGAGTAGAGGAGACCCAGTACTTC.

The chain combines TRBV19 with TRBJ1-5; D gene ambiguous. Between the trimmed V and J ends, which lost 6 bases and 2 bases, there was a span of 14 bases. The CDR3 runs 15 residues. Per the germline V gene, CDR1 is LNHDA and CDR2 is SQIVND (reference sequence). This CDR3 reads CASRDAEVGNQPQHF. As DNA, the CDR3 is TGTGCCAGTAGAGACGCAGAGGTTGGCAATCAGCCCCAGCATTTT.

The chain employs TRBV27 and TRBJ2-1, with TRBD2 matching over 8 bases. CDR1 MNHEY and CDR2 SMNVEV come from the germline V gene (reference sequence). The CDR3 sequence is 14 residues long. V lost 7 bases to trimming and J lost 7 bases; unmatched junction nucleotides: 9. CDR3 nucleotide sequence: TGTGCCAGCATGACGAGCGGGAGTAGGAATGAGCAGTTCTTC. The encoded protein is CASMTSGSRNEQFF.

The chain has TRBV5-1 and TRBJ1-3; tentative D call: TRBD1 (6 bases). Germline V gives CDR1 SGHRS, CDR2 YFSETQ. Trimming removed 3 bases at V and 3 bases at J, with 10 bases between. The CDR3 is 14 residues long. The CDR3 nucleotides are TGCGCCAGCAGCTCGTCAGGGGATGGAAACACCATATATTTT. Translated: CASSSSGDGNTIYF.

The chain couples TRBV18 to TRBJ1-1; no reliable D call. The CDR3 spans 15 residues. Germline CDR1 and CDR2: KGHSH and LQKENI. Trimming removed 2 bases at V and 3 bases at J, with 13 bases between. The CDR3 nucleotides read TGTGCCAGCTCACCAGTGGAGGGATCGGACACTGAAGCTTTCTTT. Translating gives CASSPVEGSDTEAFF.

The CDR3 coding sequence is TGCGCCAGCAGCCACACAGGGGGACGCGAAGCTTTCTTT. This sequence encodes CASSHTGGREAFF. The rearrangement uses TRBV4-1 and TRBJ1-1; 8 bases align to TRBD1. Germline V CDR1 and CDR2: MGHRA, YSYEKL. The CDR3 is made up of 13 amino acids. V trimming: 3 bases; J trimming: 8 bases; junction bases outside the gene matches: 5.